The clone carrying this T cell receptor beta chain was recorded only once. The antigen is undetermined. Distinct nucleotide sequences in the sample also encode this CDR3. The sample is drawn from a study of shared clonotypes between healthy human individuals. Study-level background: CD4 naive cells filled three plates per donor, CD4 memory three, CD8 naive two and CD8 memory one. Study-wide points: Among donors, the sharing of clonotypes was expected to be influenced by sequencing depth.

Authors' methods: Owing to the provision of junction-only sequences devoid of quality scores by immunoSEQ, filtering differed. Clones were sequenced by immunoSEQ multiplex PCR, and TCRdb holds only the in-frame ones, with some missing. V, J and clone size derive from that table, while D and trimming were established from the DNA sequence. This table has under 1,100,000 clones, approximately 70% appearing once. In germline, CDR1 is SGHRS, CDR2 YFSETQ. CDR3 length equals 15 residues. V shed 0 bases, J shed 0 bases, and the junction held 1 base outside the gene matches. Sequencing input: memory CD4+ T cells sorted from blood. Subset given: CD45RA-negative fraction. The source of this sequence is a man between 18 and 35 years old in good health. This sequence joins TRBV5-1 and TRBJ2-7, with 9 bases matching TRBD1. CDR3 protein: CASSLGQGVSYEQYF. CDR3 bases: TGCGCCAGCAGCTTGGGACAGGGGGTCTCCTACGAGCAGTACTTC. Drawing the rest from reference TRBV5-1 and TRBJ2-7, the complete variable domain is KAGVTQTPRYLIKTRGQQVTLSCSPISGHRSVSWYQQTPGQGLQFLFEYFSETQRNKGNFPGRFSGRQFSNSRSEMNVSTLELGDSALYLCASSLGQGVSYEQYFGPGTRLTVT.